Each of the 12 T cell receptor beta chains below was sequenced from the same sample in a study of blood T cell repertoires in COVID-19. TCRdb's table, derived via immunoSEQ multiplex PCR, lists solely in-frame clones and lacks some. This table has about 65,000 clones, more than 80% appearing once. Material: peripheral blood. The receptors shown here come from a man aged 80 or over with acute or convalescent COVID-19.

The V call is TRBV6-5, the J call TRBJ2-3; 13 bases are a match to TRBD2. Germline V gives CDR1 MNHEY, CDR2 SVGAGI. The CDR3 spans 15 residues. Unmatched junction bases numbered 5, after V lost 6 bases and J lost 5 bases. As DNA, the CDR3 is TGTGCCAGCAGCGTGACTAGCGGGGGGAGAGATACGCAGTATTTT. Translation gives CASSVTSGGRDTQYF.

Here the CDR3 DNA reads TGTGCCAGTACCCCAGGGAGCGGGGGAACCTACGAGCAGTACTTC. Translation gives CASTPGSGGTYEQYF. V gene TRBV6-5 combines with J gene TRBJ2-7; 8 bases line up with TRBD2. Germline V lookup: CDR1 MNHEY, CDR2 SVGAGI. CDR3 length: 15 amino acids. The junction had 12 bases not matched to a gene; V was cut back by 9 bases and J by 2 bases.

J is TRBJ1-3 and V is TRBV11-2, with a weak D call TRBD1 (5 bases). Germline lookup yields CDR1 SGHAT and CDR2 FQNNGV. The CDR3 is 14 residues long. The V end lost 4 bases, the J end lost 0 bases, and 7 bases lay between the germline ends. The CDR3 is CASSWDYSGNTIYF. DNA for the CDR3: TGTGCCAGCAGCTGGGACTACTCTGGAAACACCATATATTTT.

The DNA for the CDR3 is TGTGCCAGCAGTGACGAGCCTAGCGGGGGTCCAGAGACCCAGTACTTC. Protein sequence: CASSDEPSGGPETQYF. The chain recombines TRBV2 with TRBJ2-5, with 10 bases identical to TRBD2. V lost 3 bases to trimming and J lost 4 bases; unmatched junction nucleotides: 8. Looked up from germline, CDR1 is SNHLY and CDR2 is FYNNEI. This CDR3 is built from 16 residues. The variable domain in full, completed from reference TRBV2 and TRBJ2-5, reads EPEVTQTPSHQVTQMGQEVILRCVPISNHLYFYWYRQILGQKVEFLVSFYNNEISEKSEIFDDQFSVERPDGSNFTLKIRSTKLEDSAMYFCASSDEPSGGPETQYFGPGTRLLVL.

The chain uses TRBV5-1 and TRBJ2-1; TRBD1 matches at 7 bases. Germline assignment: CDR1 SGHRS and CDR2 YFSETQ. The junction had 8 bases not matched to a gene; V was cut back by 4 bases and J by 4 bases. The CDR3 length is 15 residues. The CDR3: CASSPPGTDYNEQFF. CDR3 nucleotides: TGCGCCAGCAGCCCCCCCGGGACAGATTACAATGAGCAGTTCTTC.

The chain employs TRBV10-2 and TRBJ2-5; 8 bases align to TRBD1. Unmatched junction bases numbered 24, after V lost 10 bases and J lost 2 bases. CDR3 length: 19 amino acids. CDR1 and CDR2 (germline): WSHSY, SAAADI. The CDR3 region has the DNA TGCGCCACCAGCACTGTCCGGACAGGGCTATCGGCGAGTCAAGAGACCCAGTACTTC. This translates into CATSTVRTGLSASQETQYF.

The CDR3 reads CASSFYDRALHF. The DNA of the CDR3 is TGTGCCAGCAGCTTTTATGACAGGGCCCTGCATTTT. The chain joins TRBV7-2 to TRBJ1-5; 7 bases are a match to TRBD1. Per the germline V gene, CDR1 is SGHTA and CDR2 is FQGNSA. The CDR3 runs to 12 residues. Trimming cost V 3 bases and J 15 bases; bases outside gene matches: 8.

V usage is TRBV12-5 and J usage is TRBJ1-2; 9 positions agree with TRBD1. Germline V CDR1 and CDR2: LGHNT, FRNRAP. J lost 13 bases, V lost 6 bases, and 12 bases had no gene match. The CDR3 loop spans 13 amino acids. The CDR3 sequence: CASGRDRVKESTF. The CDR3 DNA follows: TGTGCTAGTGGACGGGACAGGGTGAAAGAAAGCACCTTC.

The rearrangement joins TRBV9 to TRBJ2-7; unclear D gene. The CDR3 contains 15 residues. The ends were cut back, 0 bases at V and 0 bases at J, with 10 bases in the middle. Germline V gene lookup returns CDR1 SGDLS and CDR2 YYNGEE. The CDR3 reads CASSVGLRSSYEQYF. CDR3 DNA: TGTGCCAGCAGCGTAGGGTTACGTAGCTCCTACGAGCAGTACTTC. The variable domain in full, with the rest retrieved from reference TRBV9 and TRBJ2-7, is DSGVTQTPKHLITATGQRVTLRCSPRSGDLSVYWYQQSLDQGLQFLIQYYNGEERAKGNILERFSAQQFPDLHSELNLSSLELGDSALYFCASSVGLRSSYEQYFGPGTRLTVT.

The chain has TRBV5-4 and TRBJ1-2; D is undetermined. Germline V gene sequence: CDR1 SGHNT, CDR2 YYREEE (reference sequence). CDR3 size: 15 residues. V was cut by 3 bases and J by 8 bases, with 20 bases left in between. The CDR3 sequence is CASSSNSNPRRGYTF. For the CDR3, the DNA is TGTGCCAGCAGCTCCAACTCTAACCCGAGGCGCGGCTACACCTTC. Full variable domain (rest looked up from reference TRBV5-4 and TRBJ1-2): ETGVTQSPTHLIKTRGQQVTLRCSSQSGHNTVSWYQQALGQGPQFIFQYYREEENGRGNFPPRFSGLQFPNYSSELNVNALELDDSALYLCASSSNSNPRRGYTFGSGTRLTVV.

The chain is built from TRBV5-1 and TRBJ1-1; 8 bases line up with TRBD1. Per germline, CDR1 SGHRS and CDR2 YFSETQ. The CDR3 length is 17 residues. V gave up 3 bases and J gave up 0 bases; unmatched junction bases: 10. The DNA for the CDR3 is TGCGCCAGCAGCTCGGAGCCGACAGGGGCGATGAACACTGAAGCTTTCTTT. The encoded protein is CASSSEPTGAMNTEAFF.

V and J are TRBV2 and TRBJ2-7; 7 nucleotides align to TRBD1. Trimming took 5 bases from V and 6 from J; bases not matched to a gene: 7. The CDR3 is made up of 13 amino acids. Germline V gene data show CDR1 as SNHLY and CDR2 as FYNNEI. CDR3 residues: CASSRAGTAEQYF. Here the CDR3 DNA reads TGTGCCAGCAGTCGAGCCGGGACAGCCGAGCAGTACTTC. The full variable domain, in which reference TRBV2 and TRBJ2-7 provide the parts outside the CDR3, is EPEVTQTPSHQVTQMGQEVILRCVPISNHLYFYWYRQILGQKVEFLVSFYNNEISEKSEIFDDQFSVERPDGSNFTLKIRSTKLEDSAMYFCASSRAGTAEQYFGPGTRLTVT.